The 11 T cell receptor beta chains below were found in one sample sequenced in a study of STAT5B mutations in CD4+ large granular lymphocyte leukemia. TCRdb keeps only in-frame clones here, not all; method: immunoSEQ multiplex PCR. This table has some 30,000 clones, 71% appearing once. The sequenced sample consisted of CD4+ T cells from blood buffy coats. Receptor source: a human donor in good health.

This clone was seen a few times. The chain uses TRBV30 and TRBJ1-5, with D perhaps TRBD1 (5 bases). The CDR3 sequence is 13 residues long. V was trimmed by 3 bases and J by 6 bases, leaving 12 bases between them. Per germline, CDR1 GTSNPN and CDR2 SVGIG (reference sequence). CDR3 region: CAWSGQGRQPQHF. Here the CDR3 DNA reads TGTGCCTGGAGCGGTCAGGGTCGTCAGCCCCAGCATTTT.

This chain links TRBV25-1 with TRBJ2-1, with D possibly TRBD2 on 7 matching bases. Germline values: CDR1 MGHDK, CDR2 SYGVNS. V was trimmed by 4 bases and J by 7 bases, leaving 23 bases between them. This CDR3 has 17 amino acids. This chain's CDR3 is CASSAGMRGGLSNEQFF. The CDR3 nucleotides are TGTGCCAGCAGTGCCGGAATGAGGGGGGGGCTTTCAAATGAGCAGTTCTTC. The full variable domain, in which reference TRBV25-1 and TRBJ2-1 provide the parts outside the CDR3, is EADIYQTPRYLVIGTGKKITLECSQTMGHDKMYWYQQDPGMELHLIHYSYGVNSTEKGDLSSESTVSRIRTEHFPLTLESARPSHTSQYLCASSAGMRGGLSNEQFFGPGTRLTVL.

V is TRBV7-2 and J is TRBJ2-5, with D perhaps TRBD1 (6 bases). The germline V gene encodes CDR1 SGHTA and CDR2 FQGNSA. This CDR3 comprises 13 residues. The ends were cut back, 4 bases at V and 2 bases at J, with 8 bases in the middle. The CDR3 nucleotides read TGTGCCAGCAGCTACAGGGTTCAAGAGACCCAGTACTTC. Translation: CASSYRVQETQYF.

The chain is built from TRBV5-1 and TRBJ2-2, with D uncertain. Trimming took off 5 bases at V and 0 bases at J, with 8 bases between the two ends. CDR1 and CDR2 from the germline V gene are SGHRS and YFSETQ. CDR3 size: 14 residues. CDR3 loop: CASREAANTGELFF. In nucleotides, the CDR3 is TGCGCCAGCAGAGAAGCCGCGAACACCGGGGAGCTGTTTTTT. Supplemented by reference TRBV5-1 and TRBJ2-2, the full variable domain reads KAGVTQTPRYLIKTRGQQVTLSCSPISGHRSVSWYQQTPGQGLQFLFEYFSETQRNKGNFPGRFSGRQFSNSRSEMNVSTLELGDSALYLCASREAANTGELFFGEGSRLTVL.

The gene calls are TRBV4-1 and TRBJ2-5; 7 positions agree with TRBD1. This CDR3 is 16 amino acids long. The V segment lost 0 bases and the J segment 5 bases; nucleotides outside the gene matches: 9. CDR1 is MGHRA, CDR2 YSYEKL, per germline. The CDR3 here is CASSQESTGTTETQYF. CDR3 sequence (DNA): TGCGCCAGCAGCCAAGAATCGACAGGGACAACGGAGACCCAGTACTTC.

The CDR3 coding sequence is TGTGCCATCAGTACGGGACAGGAGATTGAGCAGTTCTTC. It translates to CAISTGQEIEQFF. The chain employs TRBV10-3 and TRBJ2-1; 8 nucleotides agree with TRBD1. V was pared by 5 bases and J by 9 bases, with 6 bases of the junction left unmatched. CDR3 length: 13 residues. Germline loops: CDR1 ENHRY, CDR2 SYGVKD.

The chain joins TRBV30 to TRBJ1-5; a weak D match, TRBD1 (5 bases). Trimming left V 3 bases short and J 3 bases short, with 9 bases between. The V gene's germline CDR1 is GTSNPN and CDR2 SVGIG (reference sequence). CDR3 length: 13 residues. The DNA of the CDR3 is TGTGCCTGGAGGGGGGGGGACAATCAGCCCCAGCATTTT. Its translation: CAWRGGDNQPQHF.

The chain has TRBV19 and TRBJ2-1, with D perhaps matching TRBD2 (5 bases). From germline, CDR1 is LNHDA and CDR2 SQIVND (reference sequence). Trimming removed 6 bases from V and 0 bases from J, with 12 bases in between. The CDR3 contains 15 residues. The DNA for the CDR3 is TGTGCCAGTAGGAGGGCCTTGAGCTCCTACAATGAGCAGTTCTTC. Translation: CASRRALSSYNEQFF. Full variable domain (rest looked up from reference TRBV19 and TRBJ2-1): DGGITQSPKYLFRKEGQNVTLSCEQNLNHDAMYWYRQDPGQGLRLIYYSQIVNDFQKGDIAEGYSVSREKKESFPLTVTSAQKNPTAFYLCASRRALSSYNEQFFGPGTRLTVL.

This clone appeared a single time. The chain employs TRBV5-1 and TRBJ2-6; D not resolved. Per the germline V gene, CDR1 is SGHRS and CDR2 is YFSETQ. The CDR3 consists of 14 residues. The V end was cut by 5 bases, the J end by 0 bases, with 6 bases between. This CDR3 is CASSGDSGANVLTF. CDR3 DNA: TGCGCCAGCAGTGGTGACTCTGGGGCCAACGTCCTGACTTTC.

V and J are TRBV5-6 and TRBJ1-4; a weak D match, TRBD1 (5 bases). The CDR3 spans 14 residues. From germline, CDR1 is SGHDT and CDR2 YYEEEE. V lost 6 bases to trimming and J lost 7 bases, with 16 bases between them. The CDR3 protein is CASTFAGVGEKLFF. The CDR3 DNA reads TGTGCCAGCACCTTCGCGGGGGTTGGTGAAAAACTGTTTTTT.

The rearrangement joins TRBV28 to TRBJ2-7, with D tentatively TRBD1 (5 bases). The V gene lost 2 bases and the J gene lost 5 bases, with 10 bases spanning the gap. The CDR3 has 13 residues. Looked up from germline, CDR1 is MDHEN and CDR2 is SYDVKM. The CDR3 DNA follows: TGTGCCAGCAGTTTAGAAGGCAGGGACGAGCAGTACTTC. The encoded protein is CASSLEGRDEQYF.